The present entry profiles one T cell receptor (beta chain) with its context. The ends were cut back, 3 bases at V and 8 bases at J, with 14 bases in the middle. Germline V lookup: CDR1 GTSNPN, CDR2 SVGIG (reference sequence). The CDR3 consists of 14 residues. The data were taken from a study of control samples from healthy donors and cancer patients. Data came from immunoSEQ multiplex PCR; TCRdb stores just in-frame clones and leaves some out. The sample has almost 90,000 clones; 85% are singletons. Sequenced material: blood. The origin of this receptor is a woman between 40 and 55 years old in good health. J is TRBJ1-6 and V is TRBV30; D ambiguous. CDR3 in amino acids: CAWSPRGTYSPLHF. Written as DNA, the CDR3 is TGTGCCTGGAGCCCTCGGGGAACTTATTCACCCCTCCACTTT.